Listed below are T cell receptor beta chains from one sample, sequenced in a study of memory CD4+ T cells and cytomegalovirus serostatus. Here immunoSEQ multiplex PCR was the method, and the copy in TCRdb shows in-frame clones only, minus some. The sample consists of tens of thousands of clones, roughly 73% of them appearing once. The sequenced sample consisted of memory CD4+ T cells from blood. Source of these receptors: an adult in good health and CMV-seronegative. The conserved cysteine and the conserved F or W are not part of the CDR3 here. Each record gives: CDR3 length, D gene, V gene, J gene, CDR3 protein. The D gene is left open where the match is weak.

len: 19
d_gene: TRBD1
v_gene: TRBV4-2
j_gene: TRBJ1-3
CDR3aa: ASSQEVVGQGRISSGNTIY

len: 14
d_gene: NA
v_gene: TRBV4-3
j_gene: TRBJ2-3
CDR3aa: ASSHSGQEGTDTQY

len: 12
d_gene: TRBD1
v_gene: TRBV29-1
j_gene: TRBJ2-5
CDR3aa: SVGQGTGQETQY

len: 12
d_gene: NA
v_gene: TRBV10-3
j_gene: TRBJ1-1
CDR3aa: AISDTGGNTEAF

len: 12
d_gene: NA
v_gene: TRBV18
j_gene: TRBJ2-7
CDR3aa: ASSPPISSYEQY

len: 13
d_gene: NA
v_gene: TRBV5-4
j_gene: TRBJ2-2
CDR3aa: ASSLAGRYTGELF

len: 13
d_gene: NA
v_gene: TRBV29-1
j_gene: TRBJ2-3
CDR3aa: SGVGSGFSTDTQY

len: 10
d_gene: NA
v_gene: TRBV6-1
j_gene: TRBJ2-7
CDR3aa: APVRGRGEQY

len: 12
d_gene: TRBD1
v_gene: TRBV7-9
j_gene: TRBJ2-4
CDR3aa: ASSTTGTANIQY

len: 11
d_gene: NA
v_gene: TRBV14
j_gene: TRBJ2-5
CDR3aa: ASSQDILETQY

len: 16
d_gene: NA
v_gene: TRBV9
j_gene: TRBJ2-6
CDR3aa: ASSVDRVSLAGANVLT

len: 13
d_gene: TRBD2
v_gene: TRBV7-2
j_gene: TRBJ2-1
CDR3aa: ASSLMELAGGEQF

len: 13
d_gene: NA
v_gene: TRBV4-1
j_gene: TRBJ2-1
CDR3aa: ASSQDGNSMHEQF

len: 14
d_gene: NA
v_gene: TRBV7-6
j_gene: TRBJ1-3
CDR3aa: ASSLEGRITGNTIY

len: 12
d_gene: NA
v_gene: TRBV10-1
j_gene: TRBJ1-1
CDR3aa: ASSETGRRTEAF

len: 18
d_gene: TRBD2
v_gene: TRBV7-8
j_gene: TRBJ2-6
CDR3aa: ASSLVAGGPSRDGANVLT

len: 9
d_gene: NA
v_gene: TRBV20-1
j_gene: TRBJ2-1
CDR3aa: SARVAAGQF

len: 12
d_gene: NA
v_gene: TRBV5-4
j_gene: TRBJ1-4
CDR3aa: ASSLGATNEKLF

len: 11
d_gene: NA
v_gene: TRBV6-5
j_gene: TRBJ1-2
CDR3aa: ASSYTAASGYT

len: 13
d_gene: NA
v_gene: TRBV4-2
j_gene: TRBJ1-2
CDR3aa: ASSQGSEGFYGYT

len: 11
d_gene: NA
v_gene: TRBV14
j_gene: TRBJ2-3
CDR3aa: ASSPPNTDTQY

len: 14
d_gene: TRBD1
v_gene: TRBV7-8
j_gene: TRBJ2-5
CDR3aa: ASSLAGGVYQETQY

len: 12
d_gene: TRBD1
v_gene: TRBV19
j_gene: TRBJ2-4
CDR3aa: ASSFGQGVDIQY

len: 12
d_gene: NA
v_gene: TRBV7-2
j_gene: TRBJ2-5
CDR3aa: ASSQPGAEETQY

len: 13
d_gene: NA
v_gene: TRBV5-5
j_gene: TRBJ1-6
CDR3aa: ASSLEGSSDSPLH

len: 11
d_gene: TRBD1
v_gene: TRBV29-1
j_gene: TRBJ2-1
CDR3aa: SVADRVGNEQF

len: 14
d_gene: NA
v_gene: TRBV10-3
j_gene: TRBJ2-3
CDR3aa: AISGAGGDEGDTQY

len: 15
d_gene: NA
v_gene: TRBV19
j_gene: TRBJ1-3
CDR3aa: ASSIVGYAAGGNTIY

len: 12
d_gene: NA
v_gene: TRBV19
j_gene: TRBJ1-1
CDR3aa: ASSPRQSHTEAF

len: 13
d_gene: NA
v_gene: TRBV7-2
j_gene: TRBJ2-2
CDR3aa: ASSWGTLNTGELF

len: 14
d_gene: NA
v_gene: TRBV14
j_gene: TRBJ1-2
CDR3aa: ASSQVARRAHYGYT

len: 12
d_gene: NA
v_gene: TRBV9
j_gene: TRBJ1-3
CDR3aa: ASSRRGSGNTIY

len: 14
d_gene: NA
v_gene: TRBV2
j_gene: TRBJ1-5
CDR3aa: ASSDPWDNYNQPQH

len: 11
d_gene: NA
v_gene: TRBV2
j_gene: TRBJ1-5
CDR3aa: ASIQHYNQPQH

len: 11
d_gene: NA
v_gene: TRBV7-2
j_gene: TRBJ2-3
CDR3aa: ASSGPSTDTQY

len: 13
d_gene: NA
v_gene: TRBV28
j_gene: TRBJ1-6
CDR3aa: ASTWGGRRYSPLH

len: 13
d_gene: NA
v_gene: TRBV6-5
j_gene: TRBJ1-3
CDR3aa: ASSYSEALGNTIY

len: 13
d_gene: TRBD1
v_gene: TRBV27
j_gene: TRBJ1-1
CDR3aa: ASSFTGQGSTEAF

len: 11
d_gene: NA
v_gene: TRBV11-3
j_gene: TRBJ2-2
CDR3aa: ASSPTETGELF

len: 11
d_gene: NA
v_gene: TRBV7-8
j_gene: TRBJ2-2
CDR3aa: ASSQGVAGELF